Presented here are 24 T cell receptor beta chains from one specimen sequenced in a study of cytomegalovirus exposure and HLA in healthy donors. PCR employed 60 Vbeta and 13 Jbeta primers. Produced via immunoSEQ multiplex PCR; TCRdb's table is partial and in-frame only. The sample carries 150,000 to 200,000 clones, 68% recorded once. The sequencing sample was made of PBMCs. The receptors were gathered from a middle-aged man in good health and CMV-seronegative.

The chain uses TRBV5-1 and TRBJ1-4, with 8 bases fitting TRBD1. Trimming at V came to 1 base and at J to 3 bases, leaving 2 bases not matched to a gene. Germline loops: CDR1 SGHRS, CDR2 YFSETQ. This CDR3 comprises 15 residues. CDR3 loop: CASSLWTGSNEKLFF. The CDR3 DNA follows: TGCGCCAGCAGCTTGTGGACAGGGTCTAATGAAAAACTGTTTTTT.

V is TRBV5-1 and J is TRBJ1-3; 10 bases align to TRBD1. The CDR3 has 16 amino acids. With 4 bases clipped from V and 2 bases from J, the junction kept 6 bases outside the gene matches. Germline-derived CDR1 and CDR2 are SGHRS and YFSETQ. The CDR3 nucleotides are TGCGCCAGCAGCCCGGGACAGGGGAGAACTGGAAACACCATATATTTT. This gives the protein CASSPGQGRTGNTIYF.

This clone has just a few counts. The chain combines TRBV28 with TRBJ2-2; 8 bases map to TRBD1. V was clipped by 5 bases and J by 7 bases; unmatched bases: 9. The CDR3 extends over 15 amino acids. CDR1 and CDR2 (germline): MDHEN, SYDVKM. This chain's CDR3 is CASSTGRGLVGELFF. Here the CDR3 DNA reads TGTGCCAGCAGTACGGGCAGGGGGCTGGTCGGGGAGCTGTTTTTT. Full variable domain (remainder filled in from reference TRBV28 and TRBJ2-2): DVKVTQSSRYLVKRTGEKVFLECVQDMDHENMFWYRQDPGLGLRLIYFSYDVKMKEKGDIPEGYSVSREKKERFSLILESASTNQTSMYLCASSTGRGLVGELFFGEGSRLTVL.

The rearrangement joins TRBV7-2 to TRBJ1-1; D is possibly TRBD1 (5 bases). This CDR3 has 16 amino acids. Germline loops: CDR1 SGHTA, CDR2 FQGNSA. Between the trimmed V and J ends, which lost 3 bases and 4 bases, there was a span of 18 bases. CDR3 bases: TGTGCCAGCAGCTTGGATAGTGGCGGGACCGGCACTGAAGCTTTCTTT. Translated, it gives CASSLDSGGTGTEAFF.

The genes are TRBV4-2 and TRBJ1-1; maybe TRBD1 (5 bases). The V end lost 1 base, the J end lost 3 bases, and 12 bases lay between the germline ends. Looked up from germline, CDR1 is LGHNA and CDR2 is YNFKEQ. This CDR3 has 15 amino acids. The CDR3 DNA reads TGTGCCAGCAGCCAAGTTGGGGCCCCGGACACTGAAGCTTTCTTT. As protein: CASSQVGAPDTEAFF.

The gene calls are TRBV6-1 and TRBJ1-3; no definite D call. The germline V gene has CDR1 MNHNS and CDR2 SASEGT. The CDR3 length is 14 residues. The V gene lost 6 bases and the J gene lost 0 bases, with 9 bases spanning the gap. The CDR3 DNA is TGTGCCAGCAGGGTCGGGGTCTCTGGAAACACCATATATTTT. It yields the protein CASRVGVSGNTIYF.

This clone was observed a handful of times. The J gene is TRBJ1-1, the V gene TRBV5-4; 7 nucleotides agree with TRBD1. Germline values: CDR1 SGHNT, CDR2 YYREEE (reference sequence). The trim removed 4 bases at V and 0 bases at J, leaving 9 bases unmatched. This CDR3 is 16 amino acids long. CDR3 in DNA: TGTGCCAGCAGCCCTGGACAGGAGGGGATGAACACTGAAGCTTTCTTT. This translates into CASSPGQEGMNTEAFF.

The V call is TRBV5-6, the J call TRBJ1-3; D ambiguous. Between the trimmed V and J ends, which lost 3 bases and 7 bases, there was a span of 20 bases. Germline lookup yields CDR1 SGHDT and CDR2 YYEEEE. This CDR3 contains 16 residues. The CDR3 is CASSYRQFSLSNTIYF. The CDR3 region has the DNA TGTGCCAGCAGCTACAGACAATTTTCTCTGTCGAACACCATATATTTT.

For the CDR3, the DNA is TGTGCCAGCAGTGAAGCGCTAGGGGGACAGGGCAATCAGCCCCAGCATTTT. This translates into CASSEALGGQGNQPQHF. V and J are TRBV6-1 and TRBJ1-5; 8 nucleotides line up with TRBD1. Germline CDR1 is MNHNS and CDR2 is SASEGT. The CDR3 loop spans 17 amino acids. J lost 2 bases, V lost 0 bases, and 6 bases had no gene match.

The J gene is TRBJ1-6, the V gene TRBV6-6, with 7 nucleotides matching TRBD1. The germline V gene encodes CDR1 MNHNY and CDR2 SVGAGI (reference sequence). With 5 bases clipped from V and 6 bases from J, the junction kept 4 bases outside the gene matches. The CDR3 runs to 14 residues. The CDR3 region is CASSLQGPNSPLHF. DNA of the CDR3: TGTGCCAGCAGTCTACAGGGGCCTAATTCACCCCTCCACTTT.

This clone was picked up a small number of times. The V and J genes are TRBV5-1 and TRBJ2-4; possibly TRBD1 for D (5 bases). Germline CDR1 is SGHRS and CDR2 is YFSETQ. V lost 6 bases and J lost 1, with 17 bases in between. CDR3 length: 16 residues. The CDR3 here is CASTPRQGMAKNIQYF. CDR3 coding DNA: TGCGCCAGCACCCCAAGGCAGGGTATGGCCAAAAACATTCAGTACTTC.

The V call is TRBV5-1, the J call TRBJ1-1; D not resolved. The germline V and J ends were trimmed by 1 base and 7 bases, with 11 bases remaining between them. The CDR3 length is 13 residues. The germline V gene has CDR1 SGHRS and CDR2 YFSETQ. As DNA, the CDR3 is TGCGCCAGCAGCTTGAGTCACGAGAATGAAGCTTTCTTT. Amino acid sequence: CASSLSHENEAFF.

The chain uses TRBV7-9 and TRBJ2-7; TRBD1 agrees at 8 bases. The CDR3 runs 12 residues. With 3 bases clipped from V and 6 bases from J, the junction kept 1 base outside the gene matches. Germline assignment: CDR1 SEHNR and CDR2 FQNEAQ (reference sequence). For the CDR3, the DNA is TGTGCCAGCAGCTTCGACAGGGGCGAGCAGTACTTC. It specifies CASSFDRGEQYF.

V is TRBV6-4 and J is TRBJ1-2; perhaps TRBD1 as D (5 bases). This CDR3 contains 16 residues. Germline CDR1 and CDR2: MRHNA and SNTAGT. Trimming stripped 1 base from V and 0 bases from J, with 12 bases between. Here the CDR3 DNA reads TGTGCCAGCAGTGACTTCCCTAGGACAACTAACTATGGCTACACCTTC. Its translation is CASSDFPRTTNYGYTF.

The J gene is TRBJ1-1, the V gene TRBV15, with a tentative D call TRBD1 (6 bases). CDR3 length equals 15 residues. Deletions cut 3 bases from V and 0 bases from J, with 11 bases between. CDR1 is LNHNV and CDR2 is YYDKDF in the germline V gene (reference sequence). The CDR3 DNA sequence: TGTGCCACCAGCAGGAGACAGGTCCTGAACACTGAAGCTTTCTTT. Translation: CATSRRQVLNTEAFF.

This clone was observed a few times. The chain has TRBV15 and TRBJ2-2; D might be TRBD2 (6 bases). In germline, CDR1 is LNHNV, CDR2 YYDKDF (reference sequence). The CDR3 spans 16 residues. V lost 0 bases and J 8 bases, leaving 16 bases between the germline ends. The CDR3 nucleotides are TGTGCCACCAGCAGAGATTGGGGTGCGGGGTCGGGGGAGCTGTTTTTT. Translating gives CATSRDWGAGSGELFF.

The CDR3 DNA follows: TGTGCCAGCAGAAACAGGGTTAACACTGAAGCTTTCTTT. Translated: CASRNRVNTEAFF. The V and J genes are TRBV6-5 and TRBJ1-1; possible D gene TRBD1, 6 bases. V lost 6 bases and J lost 2, with 10 bases in between. This CDR3 comprises 13 residues. Germline V CDR1 and CDR2: MNHEY, SVGAGI.

The chain carries TRBV10-3 and TRBJ1-1, with a weak D call TRBD1 (6 bases). In germline, CDR1 is ENHRY, CDR2 SYGVKD. The V gene lost 8 bases and the J gene lost 1 base, with 14 bases spanning the gap. This CDR3 is built from 14 residues. The CDR3 region is CAIQNTGRNTEAFF. The CDR3 DNA is TGTGCCATCCAAAATACAGGGAGGAACACTGAAGCTTTCTTT.

The CDR3 protein is CATSRDGTSGGDTQYF. CDR3 nucleotide sequence: TGTGCCACCAGCAGAGACGGGACTAGCGGGGGAGATACGCAGTATTTT. The chain recombines TRBV15 with TRBJ2-3; 14 bases agree with TRBD2. The V segment lost 0 bases and the J segment 5 bases; nucleotides outside the gene matches: 1. Germline-derived CDR1 and CDR2 are LNHNV and YYDKDF (reference sequence). CDR3 size: 16 residues.

The chain has TRBV6-4 and TRBJ1-1; 10 bases match TRBD1. Germline V gene lookup returns CDR1 MRHNA and CDR2 SNTAGT. The length of the CDR3 is 15 residues. The trim removed 7 bases at V and 0 bases at J, leaving 5 bases unmatched. CDR3 DNA: TGTGCCAGCACCAATGGGACAGGGGTGAACACTGAAGCTTTCTTT. This encodes CASTNGTGVNTEAFF.

The rearrangement links TRBV11-3 to TRBJ2-3; 12 bases align to TRBD2. V shed 4 bases, J shed 0 bases, and the junction held 2 bases outside the gene matches. The germline CDR1 and CDR2 sequences are SGHNT and YENEEA. CDR3 size: 16 residues. CDR3: CASSSGLAGSTDTQYF. The CDR3 nucleotides read TGTGCCAGCAGCTCTGGACTAGCGGGGAGCACAGATACGCAGTATTTT.

The sample holds one count of this clone. The V gene is TRBV25-1, the J gene TRBJ1-4; unclear D gene. The germline V and J ends were trimmed by 3 bases and 3 bases, with 11 bases remaining between them. The CDR3 is 15 amino acids. Germline loops: CDR1 MGHDK, CDR2 SYGVNS. CDR3: CASSDPTRPNEKLFF. The CDR3 nucleotides are TGTGCCAGCAGTGACCCGACACGGCCTAATGAAAAACTGTTTTTT.

The V call is TRBV28, the J call TRBJ2-7, with TRBD2 matching over 10 bases. Germline V gives CDR1 MDHEN, CDR2 SYDVKM. This CDR3 has 15 amino acids. The V and J ends lost 2 bases and 6 bases, in that order; junction bases with no gene match: 7. The CDR3 DNA is TGTGCCAGCAGTTTAGGGGGGACTAGCGTAAGCGAGCAGTACTTC. This gives the protein CASSLGGTSVSEQYF.

This clone was detected a few times. CDR3 residues: CASCQIGGRDGYTF. The CDR3 DNA sequence: TGTGCCAGCTGCCAAATAGGGGGTCGAGACGGCTACACCTTC. The J gene is TRBJ1-2, the V gene TRBV2, with D possibly matching TRBD1 (6 bases). Trimming removed 8 bases at V and 8 bases at J, with 21 bases between. This CDR3 is 14 amino acids long. Germline CDR1 reads SNHLY; CDR2 reads FYNNEI.